This T cell receptor (beta chain) was retrieved from a study of T cell changes during pregnancy in multiple sclerosis. The CDR3 consists of 14 residues. Germline V gene lookup returns CDR1 LNHDA and CDR2 SQIVND (reference sequence). The ends were cut back, 0 bases at V and 4 bases at J, with 9 bases in the middle. Sequencing used immunoSEQ multiplex PCR; TCRdb keeps in-frame clones, though not all of them. This sample carries 66,000 or so clones, roughly 90% of them seen once, and the ten largest clones take less than 6%. Sequencing was performed on CD8+ T cells from peripheral blood mononuclear cells, taken before pregnancy. The chain is built from TRBV19 and TRBJ1-1, with D unresolved. This sequence originates from a female donor with multiple sclerosis, enrolled in a pregnancy study. CDR3 nucleotides: TGTGCCAGTAGTATAGACGGGGAGGGCACTGAAGCTTTCTTT. It yields the protein CASSIDGEGTEAFF.